The sequence of this TCR beta chain was determined in a study of OX40 agonist ivuxolimab in advanced cancers. The overall study: The patients got ivuxolimab, which is an agonistic anti-OX40 (CD134) antibody.

Per germline, CDR1 SGHNT and CDR2 YENEEA. The CDR3 runs to 15 residues. V shed 5 bases and J shed 2 bases, with 15 bases lying between them. Study conclusions and caveats: On average, a greater number of expanded clones characterised CD8+ T cells relative to CD4+. At 0.1 to 3.0 mg/kg and by week 6, CD4+ and CD8+ T cells in the blood had expanded clonally. What antigens the expanded peripheral T cells recognized was never established.

A few counts support this clone. Its antigen is as yet unknown. Clones were sequenced by immunoSEQ multiplex PCR, and TCRdb holds only the in-frame ones, with some missing. The sample consists of about 3,400 clones, around 80% of them appearing once. This specimen consisted of CD4+ or CD8+ T cells sorted from blood, obtained in a trial of the OX40 agonist ivuxolimab. The chain links TRBV11-3 to TRBJ2-5; possibly TRBD1 or TRBD2 for D (6 bases each). The sequence derives from an adult with an advanced solid tumor such as melanoma, head and neck, liver or kidney cancer. Here the CDR3 reads CASSARGQGQETQYF. DNA of the CDR3: TGTGCCAGCAGCGCTCGGGGGCAGGGTCAAGAGACCCAGTACTTC.